Included here is one T cell receptor (beta chain) sequence, with context. Its antigen is unknown. Expressed TCRB transcripts were sequenced because the entire RNA isolate underwent reverse transcription. Roughly 3.5 million reads per sample were averaged for naive, central memory and regulatory samples. TCRdb's copy holds only in-frame clones and misses some; the assay was immunoSEQ multiplex PCR. The sample includes under 500,000 clones, about 32% of them seen just once. The sample is drawn from a study of beta chain features in type 1 diabetes. Overall study findings and caveats: Shortening of TCRB CDR3s, moderate but significant, appeared in all four CD4+ subsets of Type 1 diabetes patients.

V dropped 1 base and J dropped 3 bases, with 10 bases sitting between them. CDR3 size: 15 residues. Germline CDR1 SGHTA, CDR2 FQGTGA. The purity of all sorted populations exceeded 98%. The rearrangement uses TRBV7-3 and TRBJ2-1, with unresolved D. This clonotype was sampled from a man aged 18-30 years in good health. The sequencing sample was made of naive CD4+ T cells from blood. DNA for the CDR3: TGTGCCAGCAGCTTAAGGGGTTCAAGCTACAATGAGCAGTTCTTC. Protein: CASSLRGSSYNEQFF. The variable domain in full, with the rest retrieved from reference TRBV7-3 and TRBJ2-1, is GAGVSQTPSNKVTEKGKYVELRCDPISGHTALYWYRQSLGQGPEFLIYFQGTGAADDSGLPNDRFFAVRPEGSVSTLKIQRTERGDSAVYLCASSLRGSSYNEQFFGPGTRLTVL.